This T cell receptor (beta chain) was sequenced during a study of T cell responses to AZD1222 COVID-19 vaccine. Findings and caveats of the study: Of spike-specific TCRs, nearly half reportedly target regions left unmutated in variants. Clonal diversity was possibly underestimated; the donors were predominantly white British and more often female. Breadth and depth of Spike-specific TCRs rose after two AZD1222 doses.

As regards this clone: Its antigen remains unknown.

The table came from immunoSEQ multiplex PCR; TCRdb's copy has only in-frame clones and leaves some out. Of 200,000 to 300,000 clones listed, just over 90% are singletons. The CDR3 is made up of 16 amino acids. In germline, CDR1 is SGHDN, CDR2 FVKESK. Trimming stripped 4 bases from V and 2 bases from J, with 17 bases between. The TCR sequence derives from an adult in good health. The sample was peripheral blood, taken on day 0 of AZD1222 vaccination. V and J are TRBV14 and TRBJ2-5, with D possibly TRBD2 on 6 matching bases. The CDR3 sequence: CASSRAGTPRQETQYF. As DNA, the CDR3 is TGTGCCAGCAGCCGAGCAGGGACTCCACGACAAGAGACCCAGTACTTC. Supplemented by reference TRBV14 and TRBJ2-5, the full variable domain reads EAGVTQFPSHSVIEKGQTVTLRCDPISGHDNLYWYRRVMGKEIKFLLHFVKESKQDESGMPNNRFLAERTGGTYSTLKVQPAELEDSGVYFCASSRAGTPRQETQYFGPGTRLLVL.